This is a list of T cell receptor beta chains from one sample in a study of blood T cells in healthy people across ages. Each CDR3 protein gets one entry after TCRdb re-called the 5' RACE reads with MiXCR. The sample has around 690,000 distinct CDR3 sequences, around three fifths seen once. Sample: blood. The source of these receptors is a man between 60 and 75 years old in good health. Both conserved end residues are part of each CDR3. The order of the fields is J gene, D gene, V gene, clone size, CDR3 protein, CDR3 DNA. A D gene is named only where the DNA matches it firmly. Rows give clone size only sometimes, using once, few, many, or a class for an expanded clone.

TRBJ1-2 TRBD1 TRBV4-1 NA CASSPRTGGTSSYDYTF TGCGCCAGCAGCCCCCGGACAGGGGGGACTTCTTCCTATGACTACACCTTC
TRBJ1-2 TRBD1 TRBV6-5 NA CASTGLRDREHYGYTF TGTGCCAGCACCGGACTCCGGGACAGGGAGCACTATGGCTACACCTTC
TRBJ1-2 TRBD1 TRBV5-1 NA CASSRIETGNYGYTF TGCGCCAGCAGCAGAATAGAGACAGGGAACTATGGCTACACCTTC
TRBJ1-2 NA TRBV21-1 few CASSAPGRGSYGYTF TGTGCCAGCAGCGCCCCGGGACGGGGATCCTATGGCTACACCTTC
TRBJ1-2 NA TRBV20-1 NA CSAATGGYGYIF TGCAGTGCGGCGACGGGGGGCTATGGCTACATCTTC
TRBJ2-1 NA TRBV20-1 NA CSAETGNYNEQFF TGCAGTGCTGAAACAGGGAACTACAATGAGCAGTTCTTC
TRBJ1-1 TRBD1 TRBV6-1 NA CAFRTGAANTEAFF TGTGCCTTCCGGACAGGAGCAGCGAACACTGAAGCTTTCTTT
TRBJ1-2 TRBD1 TRBV6-1 NA CATRQGGYGYTF TGTGCCACCCGACAGGGGGGCTATGGCTACACCTTC
TRBJ2-7 NA TRBV9 few CASSVGVAYSHEQYF TGTGCCAGCAGCGTAGGGGTCGCCTACAGCCACGAGCAGTACTTC
TRBJ2-7 TRBD1 TRBV5-1 NA CASSLSGDRHNEQYF TGCGCCAGCAGCTTGTCCGGGGACAGACACAATGAGCAGTACTTC
TRBJ2-7 NA TRBV21-1 NA CASPFGRLKYEQYF TGTGCCTCCCCTTTTGGGAGGCTGAAGTACGAGCAGTACTTC
TRBJ2-7 NA TRBV12-3/TRBV12-4 NA CASSRLRGSYNEQYF TGTGCCAGCAGTCGCCTACGGGGCTCCTACAATGAGCAGTACTTC
TRBJ1-2 NA TRBV28 NA CASSMDMYGYTF TGTGCCAGCAGTATGGACATGTATGGCTACACCTTC
TRBJ2-3 TRBD2 TRBV7-2 NA CASSQKRGGGTDTQYF TGTGCCAGCAGCCAAAAGCGGGGAGGGGGCACAGATACGCAGTATTTT
TRBJ2-1 NA TRBV4-2 once CASSRGDSTYNEQFF TGTGCCAGCAGCCGGGGGGACTCCACCTACAATGAGCAGTTCTTC
TRBJ1-5 NA TRBV20-1 NA CSARWGDSNQPQHF TGCAGTGCTAGGTGGGGGGATAGCAATCAGCCCCAGCATTTT
TRBJ2-4 TRBD1 TRBV11-2 few CASSKIQGNKNIQYF TGTGCCAGCAGCAAGATACAGGGGAACAAAAACATTCAGTACTTC
TRBJ2-3 TRBD1 TRBV7-8 NA CASSFSTGGDTQYF TGTGCCAGCAGCTTCTCGACAGGGGGGGATACGCAGTATTTT
TRBJ2-1 TRBD2 TRBV3-1 NA CASSQAGAGGTNNEQFF TGTGCCAGCAGCCAAGCGGGAGCGGGGGGGACTAACAATGAGCAGTTCTTC
TRBJ2-5 NA TRBV6-2/TRBV6-3 few CASTYGRSQYF TGTGCCAGCACCTACGGCAGGTCGCAGTACTTC
TRBJ2-1 NA TRBV4-2 few CASSRGDSTNEQFF TGTGCCAGCAGCCGAGGCGACAGCACGAATGAGCAGTTCTTC
TRBJ2-3 NA TRBV25-1 few CASSELGRGASTDTQYF TGTGCCAGCAGTGAATTGGGCAGGGGGGCATCCACAGATACGCAGTATTTT
TRBJ2-1 NA TRBV24-1 medium-sized CATTGSGVHEQFF TGTGCCACCACGGGATCTGGAGTCCATGAGCAGTTCTTC
TRBJ2-7 TRBD2 TRBV3-1 few CASSQTTSGEQYF TGTGCCAGCAGCCAAACCACTAGCGGCGAGCAGTACTTC
TRBJ2-3 NA TRBV3-1 few CASSQQTHGADTQYF TGTGCCAGCAGCCAACAGACTCATGGAGCAGATACGCAGTATTTT
TRBJ2-7 TRBD1 TRBV2 once CASSLTGEALGYEQYF TGTGCCAGCAGTTTGACAGGGGAGGCCCTAGGATACGAGCAGTACTTC
TRBJ2-7 NA TRBV10-3 NA CAISGRTESSYEQYF TGTGCCATCAGTGGACGGACAGAGAGCTCCTACGAGCAGTACTTC
TRBJ2-3 NA TRBV20-1 NA CSAPRGGDPDTQYF TGCAGTGCTCCTAGGGGCGGGGATCCAGATACGCAGTATTTT
TRBJ1-2 NA TRBV21-1 NA CATETEYTNYGYTF TGTGCCACCGAGACCGAATACACTAACTATGGCTACACCTTC
TRBJ1-2 NA TRBV28 NA CASSSPDTLNYGYTF TGTGCCAGCAGTTCACCAGACACGCTTAACTATGGCTACACCTTC
TRBJ2-4 NA TRBV6-2/TRBV6-3 NA CANLFLYERYF TGTGCCAACTTATTTTTATACGAGCGGTACTTC
TRBJ2-1 NA TRBV6-1 few CASTRTQTYNEQFF TGTGCCAGCACCCGGACCCAAACCTACAATGAGCAGTTCTTC
TRBJ1-4 TRBD1 TRBV7-2 NA CASRGTGGRFNEKLFF TGTGCCAGCAGGGGGACAGGGGGCCGGTTTAATGAAAAACTGTTTTTT
TRBJ1-6 NA TRBV7-9 once CASSLLGGTNSPLHF TGTGCCAGCAGCTTACTCGGGGGTACTAATTCACCCCTCCACTTT
TRBJ2-1 TRBD1 TRBV27 NA CVCSSGQGTYNEQFF TGTGTCTGCAGTTCGGGACAGGGGACCTACAATGAGCAGTTCTTC
TRBJ1-6 NA TRBV25-1 NA CASRPDTGYSPLHF TGTGCCAGCAGACCGGACACAGGGTACTCACCCCTCCACTTT
TRBJ2-2 NA TRBV6-5 once CASSRRVTGELFF TGTGCCAGCAGCCGCAGGGTCACCGGGGAGCTGTTTTTT
TRBJ1-5 NA TRBV6-1 NA CASSMDYQPQHF TGTGCCAGCAGTATGGATTATCAGCCCCAGCATTTT
TRBJ2-7 NA TRBV12-3/TRBV12-4 few CASSLHQGSYEQYF TGTGCCAGCAGTTTACACCAGGGGTCCTACGAGCAGTACTTC
TRBJ2-1 NA TRBV19 NA CASSMQGTFNEQFF TGTGCCAGTAGTATGCAGGGGACGTTCAATGAGCAGTTCTTC